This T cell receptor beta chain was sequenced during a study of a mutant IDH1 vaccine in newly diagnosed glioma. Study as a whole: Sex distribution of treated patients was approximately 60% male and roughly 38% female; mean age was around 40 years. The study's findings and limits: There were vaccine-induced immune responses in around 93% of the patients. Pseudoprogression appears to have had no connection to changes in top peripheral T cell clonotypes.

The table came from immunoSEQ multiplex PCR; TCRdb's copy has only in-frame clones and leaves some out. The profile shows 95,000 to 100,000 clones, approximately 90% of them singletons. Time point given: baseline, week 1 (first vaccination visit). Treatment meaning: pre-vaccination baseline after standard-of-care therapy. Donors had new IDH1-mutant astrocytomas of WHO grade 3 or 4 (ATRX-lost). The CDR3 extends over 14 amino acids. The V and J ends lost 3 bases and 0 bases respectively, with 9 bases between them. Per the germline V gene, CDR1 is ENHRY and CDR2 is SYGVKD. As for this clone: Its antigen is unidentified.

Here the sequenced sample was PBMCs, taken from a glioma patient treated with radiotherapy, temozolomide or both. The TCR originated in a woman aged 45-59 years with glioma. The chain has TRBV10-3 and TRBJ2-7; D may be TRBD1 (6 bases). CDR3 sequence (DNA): TGTGCCATCAGTGATCAGGGGAGCTCCTACGAGCAGTACTTC. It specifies CAISDQGSSYEQYF.